These 12 T cell receptor beta chains share one sample of origin, sequenced in a study of T cell repertoires in cytomegalovirus infection. One entry per CDR3 protein, called by TCRdb with MiXCR from the reads. Here the sample spans about 240,000 distinct CDR3 sequences, roughly 12% being singletons. The material sequenced was PBMCs. These receptors were collected from a human donor in good health (CMV status not recorded). Some clones in this sample may be carry-over from other donors' samples.

This clonotype came up a few times. The chain employs TRBV28 and TRBJ2-7, with TRBD2 matching 14 bases. Germline values: CDR1 MDHEN, CDR2 SYDVKM. V lost 6 bases to trimming and J lost 7 bases; unmatched junction nucleotides: 17. CDR3 length: 18 residues. The CDR3 here is CASSPFRGLAGGSREQYF. CDR3 bases: TGTGCCAGCAGCCCCTTTCGTGGACTAGCGGGAGGTTCGCGGGAGCAGTACTTC.

This sequence joins TRBV4-2 and TRBJ1-2; D possibly corresponds to TRBD1 (5 bases). Trimming removed 0 bases at V and 3 bases at J, with 11 bases between. The CDR3 has 15 amino acids. The germline gives CDR1 LGHNA, CDR2 YNFKEQ. The CDR3 protein is CASSQDSGDYYGYTF. The CDR3 region has the DNA TGTGCCAGCAGCCAAGATAGCGGGGACTACTATGGCTACACCTTC.

This clonotype has a count of ten or more. This sequence joins TRBV6-2 or TRBV6-3 and TRBJ1-5, with D possibly TRBD1 on 5 matching bases. Trimming pared 6 bases from V and 1 base from J, leaving 10 bases between. Per the germline V gene, CDR1 is MNHEY and CDR2 is SVGEGT. This CDR3 is 14 amino acids long. The CDR3 DNA follows: TGTGCCAGCAGCTACGGGGGAAGCAATCAGCCCCAGCATTTT. This sequence encodes CASSYGGSNQPQHF.

The chain carries TRBV19 and TRBJ2-5; D possibly uses TRBD1 or TRBD2 (6 bases each). CDR3 length: 17 residues. Germline loops: CDR1 LNHDA, CDR2 SQIVND (reference sequence). The V end was cut by 9 bases, the J end by 0 bases, with 23 bases between. CDR3 in amino acids: CARRARRDKSDQETQYF. CDR3 sequence (DNA): TGTGCCAGACGGGCGAGGCGGGACAAGTCCGACCAAGAGACCCAGTACTTC.

This clonotype was found many times. The chain links TRBV7-2 to TRBJ2-2; no firm D call. The V end lost 5 bases, the J end lost 3 bases, and 4 bases lay between the germline ends. Looked up from germline, CDR1 is SGHTA and CDR2 is FQGNSA. The CDR3 loop spans 12 amino acids. The CDR3: CASSAYTGELFF. The CDR3 bases are TGTGCCAGCAGCGCCTACACCGGGGAGCTGTTTTTT.

This clonotype came up many times. J is TRBJ2-7 and V is TRBV6-2 or TRBV6-3; TRBD2 matches at 12 bases. This CDR3 has 16 amino acids. Germline CDR1 and CDR2: MNHEY and SVGEGT. V lost 8 bases and J lost 2; bases outside the gene matches: 10. DNA for the CDR3: TGTGCCAGCGAAGGGCTAGCGGGAGGGCCTGCCTACGAGCAGTACTTC. It translates to CASEGLAGGPAYEQYF.

This clonotype was detected many times. V and J are TRBV7-2 and TRBJ2-3, with D perhaps matching TRBD2 (7 bases). Germline CDR1 SGHTA, CDR2 FQGNSA. Trimming cost V 1 base and J 0 bases, with 11 bases left between them. The CDR3 loop spans 16 amino acids. This chain's CDR3 is CASSLDGGPSTDTQYF. The CDR3 region has the DNA TGTGCCAGCAGCTTAGACGGGGGGCCTAGCACAGATACGCAGTATTTT.

This clonotype was detected a few times. The chain links TRBV5-1 to TRBJ1-2, with TRBD1 as a possible D gene (6 bases). The CDR3 totals 13 residues. Trimming removed 0 bases at V and 8 bases at J, with 11 bases between. The germline CDR1 and CDR2 sequences are SGHRS and YFSETQ. This CDR3 reads CASSLETGNGYTF. Here the CDR3 DNA reads TGCGCCAGCAGCTTGGAAACAGGGAACGGCTACACCTTC.

This clonotype was recorded at least ten times. The CDR3 region is CASISGTNPYNEQFF. The CDR3 DNA reads TGTGCCAGCATTTCGGGGACCAATCCCTACAATGAGCAGTTCTTC. The chain is built from TRBV11-1 and TRBJ2-1; the D call may be TRBD1 or TRBD2 (5 bases each). The CDR3 extends over 15 amino acids. V was pared by 7 bases and J by 2 bases, with 15 bases between. Germline V gives CDR1 SGHAT, CDR2 FQDESV (reference sequence).

This clonotype was recorded at least ten times. The gene calls are TRBV28 and TRBJ2-1; 7 bases match TRBD1. V gave up 8 bases and J gave up 5 bases; unmatched junction bases: 12. CDR1 is MDHEN and CDR2 is SYDVKM in the germline V gene. The CDR3 sequence is 15 residues long. CDR3 nucleotides: TGTGCCAGCCAAGACCTAGGGGGCTCTAACAATGAGCAGTTCTTC. The encoded protein is CASQDLGGSNNEQFF.

Of note for this clonotype: Since the CDR3 does not end with the conserved phenylalanine or tryptophan, this likely comes from a read error. The rearrangement joins TRBV7-2 to TRBJ1-5; possible D gene TRBD1, 5 bases. CDR3 length equals 12 residues. Germline loops: CDR1 SGHTA, CDR2 FQGNSA. The CDR3 region has the DNA TGTGCCAGCAGCTCGGTGGGGCAGCACCAGCATTGT. Its protein is CASSSVGQHQHC.

This chain joins TRBV6-2 or TRBV6-3 and TRBJ1-1; TRBD1 matches 9 bases. The CDR3 extends over 14 amino acids. Trimming cost V 5 bases and J 4 bases; bases outside gene matches: 5. Germline CDR1 and CDR2: MNHEY and SVGEGT. Here the CDR3 DNA reads TGTGCCAGCAGTCGGAGGGGACAGGGCACTGAAGCTTTCTTT. Amino acid sequence: CASSRRGQGTEAFF.